The following is a T cell receptor (beta chain) sequence with its context. The antigen it recognizes is unknown. Base qualities were left out, and no much larger clone turns up one base away. TCRbeta CDR3 regions were amplified from genomic DNA by means of the immunoSEQ Assay, a bias-controlled multiplex PCR. The study's processing was this. The number of nucleated cells in each sample was estimated by amplification of reference gene primers within the assay. To quantify the absolute abundance of each unique TCRbeta CDR3 rearrangement, sequence reads were collapsed and filtered. For each sample, productive Simpson clonality was calculated as the square root of Simpson's diversity index over productive rearrangements. TCRdb re-hosts the immuneACCESS table, in-frame sequences only. Its copies lack some clones; in the studies checked, an unresolved V gene accounts for under half of them, and the cause for the rest is not known. V and J calls and clone size come straight from that table; D and trimming were deduced from the DNA. This sample gives about 200,000 clones in total; 70% to 90% of them show up just once. The ten largest clones add up to 1.5% of the sample.

Whole blood was collected in K2EDTA tubes by collaborating institutions according to the institutions' own protocols. For TCRbeta analysis, collaborators shipped samples in one of three forms: frozen whole blood, isolated PBMCs, or DNA extracted from either of those sample types. These data come from a study of blood T cell repertoires in COVID-19 (TCRdb year 2020). Background on the whole study: Samples covering the acute and convalescent phases of COVID-19 were provided by collaborators in the United States, Italy and Spain. The repertoires were released in a freely available public database intended as a resource for research on the immune response to SARS-CoV-2. The dataset comprised deeply sampled blood TCRbeta repertoires from subjects exposed to, actively infected with, or recovered from COVID-19. The material from the prospective study consisted of cDNA or gDNA derived from T cells, B-cell-depleted T cells, or PBMCs. Samples came from the ongoing ImmuneRACE study (first 160 participants) plus 1,254 subjects from 6 global collaborators. Nearly every sample came with metadata listing a de-identified subject ID, COVID-19 status, age in years and sex. Where available, HLA class I and class II types were obtained from metadata supplied by the sample provider rather than from assay-based typing.

The research as a whole found: How much clinical and demographic metadata was included differed by source and by participant, and the metadata was provided uncurated.

Per the germline V gene, SGHTA is the CDR1 and FQGNSA is the CDR2. The junction shows trimming of 5 bases on V and 4 bases on J, plus 16 bases between the germline ends. The CDR3 numbers 15 residues from cysteine through phenylalanine. The entry retains the CDR3 DNA only, 45 bases that are in frame from base 1. The source is a man in his late teens or twenties with active or convalescent COVID-19. This sequence uses TRBV7-2 and TRBJ2-3, with no confident D gene call. Material: peripheral blood. CDR3 sequence: CASSTLGLSADTQYF. The DNA sequence is given as TGTGCCAGCAGCACACTTGGGCTATCTGCAGATACGCAGTATTTT.